This TCR beta chain was sequenced for a study of shared clonotypes between healthy human individuals. Method: immunoSEQ multiplex PCR; TCRdb's copy keeps in-frame clones and lacks some. Here the sample spans millions of clones, around 96% being singletons. For this clone: Antigen specificity is unknown.

Study conclusions and caveats: Generation probabilities of non-shared clonotypes were lower (relative to those shared by all four donors). Investigators collected only blood, and repertoires in tissues likely differ.

Positively selected for CCR7, the CD45RO-negative cells used as naive CD8 cells excluded terminally differentiated effector memory CD45RA+ cells. Material for sequencing was naive CD8+ T cells sorted from blood. The source of this sequence is a man aged 18 to 30 in good health.

The CDR3 bases are TGTGCCAGCAGCGTAGATGACTTCGACAATGAGCAGTTCTTC. Translation gives CASSVDDFDNEQFF. V gene TRBV9 combines with J gene TRBJ2-1; D not certain. This CDR3 has 14 residues. Germline CDR1 is SGDLS and CDR2 is YYNGEE. The ends were cut back, 0 bases at V and 5 bases at J, with 9 bases in the middle.